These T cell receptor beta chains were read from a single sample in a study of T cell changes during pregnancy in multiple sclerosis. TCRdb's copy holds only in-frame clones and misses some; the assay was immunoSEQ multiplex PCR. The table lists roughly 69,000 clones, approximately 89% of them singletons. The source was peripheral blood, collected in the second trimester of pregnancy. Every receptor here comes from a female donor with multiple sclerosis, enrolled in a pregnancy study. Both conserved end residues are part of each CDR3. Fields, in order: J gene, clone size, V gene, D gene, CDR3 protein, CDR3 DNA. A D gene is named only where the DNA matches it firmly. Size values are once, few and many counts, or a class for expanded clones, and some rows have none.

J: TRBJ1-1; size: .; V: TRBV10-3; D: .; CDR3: CAISRQVMNTEAFF; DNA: TGTGCCATCAGCAGACAGGTCATGAACACTGAAGCTTTCTTT
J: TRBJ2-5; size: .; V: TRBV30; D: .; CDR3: CAWSTTGKETQYF; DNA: TGTGCCTGGAGTACGACGGGTAAGGAGACCCAGTACTTC
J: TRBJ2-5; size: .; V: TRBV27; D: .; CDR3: CASSALGGVGTQYF; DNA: TGTGCCAGCAGTGCGCTAGGGGGGGTTGGGACCCAGTACTTC
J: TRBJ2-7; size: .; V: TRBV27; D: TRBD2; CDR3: CASSPLAGGHEQYF; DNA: TGTGCCAGCAGTCCACTAGCGGGAGGTCACGAGCAGTACTTC
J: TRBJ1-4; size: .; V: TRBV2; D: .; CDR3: CASLTQAGGEKLFF; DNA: TGTGCCAGCCTCACACAGGCTGGGGGGGAAAAACTGTTTTTT
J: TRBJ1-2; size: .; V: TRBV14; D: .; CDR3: CASSALGGNYGYTF; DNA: TGTGCCAGCAGCGCCTTGGGGGGGAACTATGGCTACACCTTC
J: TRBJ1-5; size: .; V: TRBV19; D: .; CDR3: CASSIAGVLSNQPQHF; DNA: TGTGCCAGTAGTATAGCAGGGGTCCTTAGCAATCAGCCCCAGCATTTT
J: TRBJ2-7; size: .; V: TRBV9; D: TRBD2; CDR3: CASSSGSGGLTYEQYF; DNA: TGTGCCAGCAGCTCAGGCAGCGGGGGGCTGACCTACGAGCAGTACTTC
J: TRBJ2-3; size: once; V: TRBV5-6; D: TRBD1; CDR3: CASSFWNRGSTDTQYF; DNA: TGTGCCAGCAGCTTCTGGAACAGGGGAAGCACAGATACGCAGTATTTT
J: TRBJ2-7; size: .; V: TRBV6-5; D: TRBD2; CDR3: CASSYLAGGDYEQYF; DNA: TGTGCCAGCAGTTACCTCGCGGGAGGGGACTACGAGCAGTACTTC
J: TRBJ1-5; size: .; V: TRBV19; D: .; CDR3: CASSLGSRRPQHF; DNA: TGTGCCAGTAGTCTAGGGAGTAGAAGGCCCCAGCATTTT
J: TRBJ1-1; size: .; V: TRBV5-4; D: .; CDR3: CASSLQDTEAFF; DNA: TGTGCCAGCAGCTTGCAGGACACTGAAGCTTTCTTT
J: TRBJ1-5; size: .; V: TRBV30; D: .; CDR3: CAWSVTGNQPQHF; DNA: TGTGCCTGGAGCGTAACAGGGAATCAGCCCCAGCATTTT
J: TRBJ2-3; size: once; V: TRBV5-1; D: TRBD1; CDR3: CASMRGLTDTQYF; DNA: TGCGCCAGCATGAGGGGGCTCACAGATACGCAGTATTTT
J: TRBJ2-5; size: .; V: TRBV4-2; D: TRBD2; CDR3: CASAPGLAGEETQYF; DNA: TGTGCCAGCGCCCCGGGGCTAGCGGGAGAAGAGACCCAGTACTTC
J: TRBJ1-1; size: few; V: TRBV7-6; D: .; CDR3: CASSLQGNTEAFF; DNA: TGTGCCAGCAGCTTACAGGGGAACACTGAAGCTTTCTTT
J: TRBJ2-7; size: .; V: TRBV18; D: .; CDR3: CASSAGQQSSYEQYF; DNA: TGTGCCAGCTCAGCGGGACAGCAGAGCTCCTACGAGCAGTACTTC
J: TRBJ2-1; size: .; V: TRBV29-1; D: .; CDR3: CSVEVAGEQFF; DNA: TGCAGCGTTGAGGTCGCAGGTGAGCAGTTCTTC
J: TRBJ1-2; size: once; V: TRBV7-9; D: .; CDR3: CASSLELGARGYTF; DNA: TGTGCCAGCAGCTTAGAGTTGGGGGCGCGCGGCTACACCTTC
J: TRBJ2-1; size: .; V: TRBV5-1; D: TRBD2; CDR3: CASSYRGDEQFF; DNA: TGCGCCAGCAGCTACCGGGGGGATGAGCAGTTCTTC
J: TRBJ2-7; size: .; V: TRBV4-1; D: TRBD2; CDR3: CASSLGGGPVSYEQYF; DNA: TGCGCCAGCAGCCTCGGCGGGGGGCCCGTCTCCTACGAGCAGTACTTC
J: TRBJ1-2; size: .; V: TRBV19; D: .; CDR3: CASGSRGTGYTF; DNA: TGTGCCAGTGGCTCTCGGGGGACGGGCTACACCTTC
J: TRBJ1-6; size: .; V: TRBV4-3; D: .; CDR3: CASSQAGYTNSPLHF; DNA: TGCGCCAGCAGCCAAGCGGGGTACACTAATTCACCCCTCCACTTT
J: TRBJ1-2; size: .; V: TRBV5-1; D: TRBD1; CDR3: CASSFSTGEYEGYTF; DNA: TGCGCCAGCAGCTTTTCGACAGGGGAATATGAGGGCTACACCTTC
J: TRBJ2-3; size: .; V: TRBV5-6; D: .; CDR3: CASSPMGAGDTQYF; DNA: TGTGCCAGCAGCCCCATGGGGGCGGGAGATACGCAGTATTTT
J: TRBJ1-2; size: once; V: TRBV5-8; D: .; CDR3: CASSLLAGVGGYTF; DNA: TGTGCCAGCAGCTTGTTGGCGGGGGTAGGCGGCTACACCTTC
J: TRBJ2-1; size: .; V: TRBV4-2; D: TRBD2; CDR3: CASSQEEVSGGRYEQFF; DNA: TGTGCCAGCAGCCAAGAGGAAGTAAGCGGGGGAAGGTATGAGCAGTTCTTC